This T cell receptor beta chain was observed in a study of cytomegalovirus exposure and HLA in healthy donors. Amplification used 60 Vbeta primers and 13 Jbeta primers. Clones were read by immunoSEQ multiplex PCR, and TCRdb kept only the in-frame ones, dropping some. This sample's table reports approximately 200,000 clones. Study conclusions and caveats: Later analysis reportedly placed an Asian-associated ancestry cluster below the roughly 700-donor mean in N-insertions. Later work found that TCR association rates differed between HLA loci; DRB1 had the most and HLA-C the fewest. Among CMV-associated TCR beta chains, most appeared HLA-restricted in a later analysis. According to an earlier analysis, most TCR beta V segments yielded productive rearrangements about 90% or about 30% of the time.

In regard to this clone: Its antigen is as yet unknown.

The CDR3 totals 14 residues. Trimming pared 4 bases from V and 2 bases from J, leaving 12 bases between. Germline CDR1 and CDR2: SGHRS and YFSETQ. The source is a boy aged 5-17 years in good health and CMV-seronegative. J is TRBJ2-5 and V is TRBV5-1; D uncertain. The specimen sequenced was PBMCs. This chain's CDR3 is CASSPSSHQETQYF. CDR3 nucleotide sequence: TGCGCCAGCAGCCCGAGCTCTCATCAAGAGACCCAGTACTTC. The variable domain in full, with the rest retrieved from reference TRBV5-1 and TRBJ2-5, is KAGVTQTPRYLIKTRGQQVTLSCSPISGHRSVSWYQQTPGQGLQFLFEYFSETQRNKGNFPGRFSGRQFSNSRSEMNVSTLELGDSALYLCASSPSSHQETQYFGPGTRLLVL.